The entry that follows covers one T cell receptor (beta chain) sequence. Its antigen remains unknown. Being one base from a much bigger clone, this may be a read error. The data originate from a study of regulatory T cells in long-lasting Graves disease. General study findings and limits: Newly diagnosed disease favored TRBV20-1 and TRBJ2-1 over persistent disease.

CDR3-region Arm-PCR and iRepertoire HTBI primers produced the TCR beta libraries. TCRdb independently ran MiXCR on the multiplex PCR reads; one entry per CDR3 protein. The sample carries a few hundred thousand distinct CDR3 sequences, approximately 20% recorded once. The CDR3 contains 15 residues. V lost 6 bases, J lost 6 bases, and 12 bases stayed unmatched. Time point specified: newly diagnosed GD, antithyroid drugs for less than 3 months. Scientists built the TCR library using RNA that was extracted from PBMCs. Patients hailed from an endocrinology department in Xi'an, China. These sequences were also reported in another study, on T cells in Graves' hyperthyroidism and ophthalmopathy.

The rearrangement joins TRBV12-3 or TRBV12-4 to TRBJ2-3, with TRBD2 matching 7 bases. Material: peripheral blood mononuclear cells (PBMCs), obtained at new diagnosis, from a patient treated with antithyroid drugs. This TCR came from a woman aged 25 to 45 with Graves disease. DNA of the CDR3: TGTGCCAGCAGCGCACCAGCGGGGAGAGGGGATACGCAGTATTTT. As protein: CASSAPAGRGDTQYF.